The 27 T cell receptor beta chains below were found in one sample sequenced in a study of hypomethylating agent response in myelodysplastic syndrome. Repertoires were generated with immunoSEQ multiplex PCR, while TCRdb's copy carries only in-frame clones and drops some. Here the sample spans approximately 2,700 clones, roughly 84% being singletons. Material: bone marrow, obtained before or after starting hypomethylating agent treatment for myelodysplastic syndrome (not recorded which). All receptors come from a human donor with myelodysplastic syndrome.

The chain is built from TRBV4-3 and TRBJ1-6; TRBD1 agrees at 7 bases. Trimming took 4 bases from V and 10 from J; bases not matched to a gene: 4. The CDR3 contains 13 residues. Germline CDR1 LGHNA, CDR2 YSLEER. The CDR3 is CASSLSRGSPLHF. CDR3 nucleotide sequence: TGCGCCAGCAGCCTTTCCAGGGGGTCACCCCTCCACTTT.

The chain recombines TRBV5-1 with TRBJ1-1; perhaps TRBD1 as D (5 bases). Germline V lookup: CDR1 SGHRS, CDR2 YFSETQ. V shed 0 bases and J shed 5 bases, with 11 bases lying between them. CDR3 size: 14 residues. The CDR3 DNA follows: TGCGCCAGCAGCTTGGAGAGGGGAACGACTGAAGCTTTCTTT. Amino acid sequence: CASSLERGTTEAFF.

The CDR3 nucleotides read TGTGCCAGCAGCCGTTATAACCGGGACACACCGAACACCGGGGAGCTGTTTTTT. Its protein product is CASSRYNRDTPNTGELFF. J is TRBJ2-2 and V is TRBV14; a possible D gene is TRBD1 (6 bases). The V gene lost 4 bases and the J gene lost 0 bases, with 18 bases spanning the gap. This CDR3 is built from 18 residues. Per the germline V gene, CDR1 is SGHDN and CDR2 is FVKESK.

The chain is built from TRBV7-8 and TRBJ1-2; 8 nucleotides line up with TRBD1. The V and J ends lost 5 bases and 8 bases, in that order; junction bases with no gene match: 13. The CDR3 consists of 15 residues. The V gene's germline CDR1 is SGHVS and CDR2 FQNEAQ. CDR3 DNA: TGTGCCAGCAGCCACGCCGGGACAGGTGATAGGGGCTACACCTTC. Protein sequence: CASSHAGTGDRGYTF.

CDR3 coding DNA: TGTGCCAGCAACCGAAAGGCGACAGGGCTGACGACAGATACGCAGTATTTT. Protein sequence: CASNRKATGLTTDTQYF. The rearrangement links TRBV16 to TRBJ2-3; 7 bases match TRBD1. Germline V gene data show CDR1 as KGHSY and CDR2 as FQNENV. V lost 7 bases, J lost 3 bases, and 16 bases stayed unmatched. The CDR3 totals 17 residues.

The chain has TRBV28 and TRBJ2-2, with TRBD1 matching 11 bases. Germline-derived CDR1 and CDR2 are MDHEN and SYDVKM. J lost 6 bases, V lost 5 bases, and 5 bases had no gene match. CDR3 length equals 15 residues. In DNA form, the CDR3 reads TGTGCCAGCAGTCGGACAGGGGGCGGGTCCGGGGAGCTGTTTTTT. It is translated as CASSRTGGGSGELFF.

The chain combines TRBV5-1 with TRBJ1-1; the match to TRBD1 covers 8 bases. In germline, CDR1 is SGHRS, CDR2 YFSETQ. Germline trimming cut 5 bases from V and 5 bases from J; bases unmatched to any gene: 8. This CDR3 region has 14 residues. Here the CDR3 DNA reads TGCGCCAGCAGGCAACAGGGGGATCTAACTGAAGCTTTCTTT. Residues: CASRQQGDLTEAFF. Complete variable domain (other parts from reference TRBV5-1 and TRBJ1-1): KAGVTQTPRYLIKTRGQQVTLSCSPISGHRSVSWYQQTPGQGLQFLFEYFSETQRNKGNFPGRFSGRQFSNSRSEMNVSTLELGDSALYLCASRQQGDLTEAFFGQGTRLTVV.

The chain links TRBV29-1 to TRBJ2-1; 7 nucleotides line up with TRBD2. V gave up 4 bases and J gave up 0 bases; unmatched junction bases: 12. Germline CDR1 reads SQVTM; CDR2 reads ANQGSEA. The CDR3 runs to 17 residues. In DNA, the CDR3 is TGCAGCGTTGTATCTAGCGGAGGGCAGATCTCCTACAATGAGCAGTTCTTC. Its translation: CSVVSSGGQISYNEQFF.

CDR3 protein: CASYGTTEAFF. The CDR3 DNA reads as TGTGCCAGCTACGGGACGACTGAAGCTTTCTTT. V and J are TRBV6-5 and TRBJ1-1; TRBD1 might be the D (5 bases). V shed 8 bases and J shed 5 bases, with 9 bases lying between them. The CDR3 totals 11 residues. Germline CDR1 is MNHEY and CDR2 is SVGAGI.

This rearrangement joins TRBV7-8 to TRBJ2-1; 9 bases are a match to TRBD2. Germline lookup yields CDR1 SGHVS and CDR2 FQNEAQ. The CDR3 has 17 amino acids. J gave up 3 bases and V 1 base, and 7 bases lay outside the gene matches. The CDR3: CASSLGGVAGDYNEQFF. CDR3 DNA sequence: TGTGCCAGCAGCTTAGGTGGAGTAGCGGGGGACTACAATGAGCAGTTCTTC. The variable domain in full, completed from reference TRBV7-8 and TRBJ2-1, reads GAGVSQSPRYKVAKRGQDVALRCDPISGHVSLFWYQQALGQGPEFLTYFQNEAQLDKSGLPSDRFFAERPEGSVSTLKIQRTQQEDSAVYLCASSLGGVAGDYNEQFFGPGTRLTVL.

The CDR3 here is CASSLGLLVAGGREQFF. The CDR3 DNA reads as TGTGCCAGCAGCTTAGGCTTACTGGTAGCGGGAGGGCGAGAGCAGTTCTTC. The chain combines TRBV7-9 with TRBJ2-1; 11 nucleotides match TRBD2. The trim removed 1 base at V and 10 bases at J, leaving 12 bases unmatched. Looked up from germline, CDR1 is SEHNR and CDR2 is FQNEAQ (reference sequence). The CDR3 has 17 amino acids.

This clone was observed once. The chain has TRBV4-1 and TRBJ2-5, with D tentatively TRBD1 or TRBD2 (5 bases each). Germline V gives CDR1 MGHRA, CDR2 YSYEKL. V was clipped by 0 bases and J by 0 bases, with 11 bases between them. This CDR3 has 16 residues. CDR3 nucleotide sequence: TGCGCCAGCAGCCAAGATCGAGGGGAGTACCAAGAGACCCAGTACTTC. This codes for CASSQDRGEYQETQYF.

The chain is built from TRBV7-9 and TRBJ2-7; D unresolved. This CDR3 comprises 10 residues. Trimming shortened V by 5 bases and J by 12 bases, and 11 bases separated the two germline ends. The germline V gene has CDR1 SEHNR and CDR2 FQNEAQ (reference sequence). The CDR3: CASSASPPYF. CDR3 in DNA: TGTGCCAGCAGCGCCTCCCCGCCGTACTTC.

J is TRBJ2-7 and V is TRBV5-1, with D maybe TRBD1 (5 bases). From germline, CDR1 is SGHRS and CDR2 YFSETQ. The germline V and J ends were trimmed by 0 bases and 2 bases, with 9 bases remaining between them. The CDR3 loop spans 14 amino acids. The CDR3 protein is CASSLEGPPYEQYF. CDR3 sequence (DNA): TGCGCCAGCAGCTTGGAGGGGCCCCCCTACGAGCAGTACTTC.

The CDR3 is CASSLLVSVGGGYEQYF. The DNA of the CDR3 is TGTGCCAGCAGCTTACTGGTTTCTGTGGGCGGGGGATACGAGCAGTACTTC. The chain uses TRBV7-9 and TRBJ2-7; 7 nucleotides align to TRBD2. The germline gives CDR1 SEHNR, CDR2 FQNEAQ (reference sequence). The CDR3 spans 17 residues. The trim removed 2 bases at V and 4 bases at J, leaving 14 bases unmatched.

J is TRBJ2-7 and V is TRBV9; 9 nucleotides agree with TRBD1. This CDR3 is 16 amino acids long. The germline gives CDR1 SGDLS, CDR2 YYNGEE. The V segment lost 1 base and the J segment 0 bases; nucleotides outside the gene matches: 5. The CDR3 DNA sequence: TGTGCCAGCAGCGTAACTGGGACAGGGAGCTCCTACGAGCAGTACTTC. This translates into CASSVTGTGSSYEQYF.

CDR3 DNA sequence: TGTGCCAGCAGCTCCTCCGGGACAGGGGAAGGCTACACCTTC. Encoded protein: CASSSSGTGEGYTF. The chain carries TRBV11-1 and TRBJ1-2; 10 bases are shared with TRBD1. Germline-derived CDR1 and CDR2 are SGHAT and FQDESV (reference sequence). The V gene end was trimmed by 4 bases and the J gene end by 8 bases; junction bases not matched to a gene: 7. The CDR3 consists of 14 residues. The variable domain in full, completed from reference TRBV11-1 and TRBJ1-2, reads EAEVAQSPRYKITEKSQAVAFWCDPISGHATLYWYRQILGQGPELLVQFQDESVVDDSQLPKDRFSAERLKGVDSTLKIQPAELGDSAMYLCASSSSGTGEGYTFGSGTRLTVV.

The chain has TRBV7-3 and TRBJ2-3, with D perhaps given as TRBD1 or TRBD2 (6 bases each). V was clipped by 5 bases and J by 5 bases, with 17 bases between them. The CDR3 contains 15 residues. Per germline, CDR1 SGHTA and CDR2 FQGTGA. The CDR3 here is CASSPDLGGQDTQYF. DNA of the CDR3: TGTGCCAGCAGCCCCGACCTCGGGGGACAAGATACGCAGTATTTT.

A few counts support this clone. J is TRBJ1-1 and V is TRBV7-9, with D maybe TRBD1 (5 bases). V was shortened by 1 base and J by 3 bases, with 12 bases between the two germline ends. Germline loops: CDR1 SEHNR, CDR2 FQNEAQ (reference sequence). There are 15 residues in the CDR3. This CDR3 reads CASSLGAREDTEAFF. DNA for the CDR3: TGTGCCAGCAGCTTAGGGGCCAGGGAGGACACTGAAGCTTTCTTT.

This clone was detected only once. This chain connects TRBV11-3 to TRBJ2-7; TRBD1 matches 10 bases. The CDR3 length is 13 residues. The V segment lost 5 bases and the J segment 5 bases; nucleotides outside the gene matches: 3. From germline, CDR1 is SGHNT and CDR2 YENEEA. In DNA, the CDR3 is TGTGCCAGCAGCAAAGACAGGGGGCACGAGCAGTACTTC. Amino acids: CASSKDRGHEQYF. Variable domain in full (rest from reference TRBV11-3 and TRBJ2-7): EAGVVQSPRYKIIEKKQPVAFWCNPISGHNTLYWYLQNLGQGPELLIRYENEEAVDDSQLPKDRFSAERLKGVDSTLKIQPAELGDSAVYLCASSKDRGHEQYFGPGTRLTVT.

V gene TRBV6-1 combines with J gene TRBJ2-3, with a tentative D call TRBD2 (7 bases). Trimming stripped 8 bases from V and 10 bases from J, with 16 bases between. The CDR3 contains 12 residues. The germline gives CDR1 MNHNS, CDR2 SASEGT. The CDR3 loop is CASLEGGKAQYF. DNA for the CDR3: TGTGCCAGCCTCGAGGGGGGGAAGGCGCAGTATTTT.

The CDR3 loop reads CASSVAPGGIETQYF. CDR3 in DNA: TGTGCCAGCAGCGTAGCGCCAGGGGGTATTGAGACCCAGTACTTC. V and J are TRBV9 and TRBJ2-5, with 7 bases lining up with TRBD1. CDR1 is SGDLS and CDR2 is YYNGEE in the germline V gene. CDR3 length: 15 residues. J gave up 5 bases and V 0 bases, and 7 bases lay outside the gene matches. Looking up the rest from reference TRBV9 and TRBJ2-5 gives the full variable domain: DSGVTQTPKHLITATGQRVTLRCSPRSGDLSVYWYQQSLDQGLQFLIQYYNGEERAKGNILERFSAQQFPDLHSELNLSSLELGDSALYFCASSVAPGGIETQYFGPGTRLLVL.

This chain links TRBV21-1 with TRBJ2-5; TRBD1, the table's D call, lacks a check against the DNA. TRBV21-1 is shown as a pseudogene. The CDR3 has 15 residues. The CDR3 is CASSDSGHPRETQYF. The CDR3 nucleotides are TGTGCCAGCAGCGACTCAGGACACCCGCGGGAGACCCAGTACTTC.

The V call is TRBV11-3, the J call TRBJ1-1; the D is unclear. The CDR3 consists of 13 residues. The V gene's germline CDR1 is SGHNT and CDR2 YENEEA. V lost 8 bases and J 12 bases, leaving 22 bases between the germline ends. CDR3 nucleotides: TGTGCCAGCGGCGGCCTCTCGGCAGAAAAATCTTTCTTT. Its translation is CASGGLSAEKSFF.

J is TRBJ2-2 and V is TRBV4-1; maybe TRBD1 (6 bases). The germline CDR1 and CDR2 sequences are MGHRA and YSYEKL. The V gene lost 3 bases and the J gene lost 5 bases, with 10 bases spanning the gap. The CDR3 is made up of 14 amino acids. The CDR3 DNA follows: TGCGCCAGCAGCCAGCTAAGGGGGACCGGGGAGCTGTTTTTT. As protein: CASSQLRGTGELFF.

The CDR3 coding sequence is TGCGCCAGCAGCTCCGGGCTAGCGGGGCGGTACAATGAGCAGTTCTTC. Residues: CASSSGLAGRYNEQFF. The genes are TRBV5-1 and TRBJ2-1; TRBD2 matches 9 bases. The CDR3 has 16 residues. The germline gives CDR1 SGHRS, CDR2 YFSETQ. V lost 3 bases and J lost 4; bases outside the gene matches: 8.

J is TRBJ2-7 and V is TRBV7-3; D ambiguous. This CDR3 is 13 amino acids long. Per germline, CDR1 SGHTA and CDR2 FQGTGA. V lost 4 bases and J 2 bases, leaving 9 bases between the germline ends. CDR3 protein: CASSSWTAYEQYF. The CDR3 DNA sequence: TGTGCCAGCAGCTCCTGGACGGCCTACGAGCAGTACTTC.